Shown below are 27 T cell receptor beta chains from a single sample sequenced in a study of shared clonotypes between healthy human individuals. In the naive CD8 group, cells lacked CD45RO and were positively selected for CCR7, so terminally differentiated effector memory CD45RA+ cells were left out. Only in-frame clones appear in the TCRdb table, and some are missing; sequencing was by immunoSEQ multiplex PCR. The sample has some 2 million clones; approximately 94% are singletons. Sequenced: naive CD8+ T cells sorted from blood. The receptors were gathered from a man aged 18-30 years in good health.

The chain combines TRBV27 with TRBJ2-7, with D possibly TRBD2 on 6 matching bases. The CDR3 is 14 residues long. Germline V gene sequence: CDR1 MNHEY, CDR2 SMNVEV (reference sequence). V lost 1 base, J lost 4 bases, and 11 bases lay in between. CDR3 sequence: CASSLLGSGYEQYF. For the CDR3, the DNA is TGTGCCAGCAGTTTATTAGGTAGCGGATACGAGCAGTACTTC.

The rearrangement uses TRBV30 and TRBJ1-2; D uncertain. The germline gives CDR1 GTSNPN, CDR2 SVGIG (reference sequence). The CDR3 consists of 13 residues. V was shortened by 3 bases and J by 5 bases, with 13 bases between the two germline ends. The CDR3 sequence is CAWREGSLYGYTF. CDR3 in DNA: TGTGCCTGGAGGGAGGGAAGCCTGTATGGCTACACCTTC.

The V gene is TRBV28, the J gene TRBJ2-5, with D possibly TRBD1 on 6 matching bases. Germline-derived CDR1 and CDR2 are MDHEN and SYDVKM. The CDR3 totals 15 residues. V was cut by 5 bases and J by 1 base, with 14 bases left in between. CDR3 residues: CASSTRTVVQETQYF. The CDR3 DNA is TGTGCCAGCAGTACCCGGACAGTCGTCCAAGAGACCCAGTACTTC.

V is TRBV7-9 and J is TRBJ2-7; tentative D call: TRBD2 (6 bases). The CDR3 spans 14 residues. V was pared by 4 bases and J by 2 bases, with 12 bases between. The germline V gene has CDR1 SEHNR and CDR2 FQNEAQ (reference sequence). The CDR3 loop is CASSSGARPYEQYF. DNA of the CDR3: TGTGCCAGCAGCTCGGGAGCCCGCCCCTACGAGCAGTACTTC.

CDR3 amino acids: CASSSGHNEQYF. CDR3 nucleotides: TGTGCCAGCAGCTCGGGACATAACGAGCAGTACTTC. The chain is built from TRBV5-5 and TRBJ2-7; TRBD1 might be the D (6 bases). Germline CDR1 reads SGHKS; CDR2 reads YYEKEE (reference sequence). V lost 3 bases, J lost 5 bases, and 9 bases lay in between. CDR3 length equals 12 residues. The variable domain in full, with the rest retrieved from reference TRBV5-5 and TRBJ2-7, is DAGVTQSPTHLIKTRGQQVTLRCSPISGHKSVSWYQQVLGQGPQFIFQYYEKEERGRGNFPDRFSARQFPNYSSELNVNALLLGDSALYLCASSSGHNEQYFGPGTRLTVT.

Regarding this clone: In the same sample, other DNA sequences code for this CDR3. The gene calls are TRBV5-1 and TRBJ2-7, with 9 bases fitting TRBD1. V lost 4 bases to trimming and J lost 3 bases; unmatched junction nucleotides: 5. The germline V gene has CDR1 SGHRS and CDR2 YFSETQ. There are 14 residues in the CDR3. CDR3 region: CASSGTTGGYEQYF. The CDR3, as DNA: TGCGCCAGCAGCGGAACGACAGGGGGCTACGAGCAGTACTTC.

The V and J genes are TRBV7-2 and TRBJ2-2; no definite D call. Trimming took 3 bases from V and 7 from J, leaving 12 bases between them. CDR3 length: 14 residues. CDR1 SGHTA and CDR2 FQGNSA come from the germline V gene. CDR3 region: CASSFLPSGGELFF. Written as DNA, the CDR3 is TGTGCCAGCAGCTTCCTCCCCTCGGGCGGGGAGCTGTTTTTT.

The rearrangement links TRBV4-3 to TRBJ1-1; D unresolved. Trimming removed 1 base at V and 1 base at J, with 10 bases between. The germline CDR1 and CDR2 sequences are LGHNA and YSLEER. The CDR3 totals 15 residues. The CDR3 nucleotides read TGCGCCAGCAGCCAAGGGGTCTCCCCGAACACTGAAGCTTTCTTT. Its translation is CASSQGVSPNTEAFF.

The chain links TRBV5-6 to TRBJ1-2; 10 positions match TRBD1. Germline V gene sequence: CDR1 SGHDT, CDR2 YYEEEE. The V segment lost 4 bases and the J segment 7 bases; nucleotides outside the gene matches: 13. The length of the CDR3 is 16 residues. The CDR3 DNA sequence: TGTGCCAGCAGCGACAAACCCCGGGACAGGGGATCTGGCTACACCTTC. It translates to CASSDKPRDRGSGYTF. Supplemented by reference TRBV5-6 and TRBJ1-2, the full variable domain reads DAGVTQSPTHLIKTRGQQVTLRCSPKSGHDTVSWYQQALGQGPQFIFQYYEEEERQRGNFPDRFSGHQFPNYSSELNVNALLLGDSALYLCASSDKPRDRGSGYTFGSGTRLTVV.

Remarks on this clone: Distinct nucleotide sequences in the sample also encode this CDR3. The rearrangement links TRBV4-2 to TRBJ2-7, with D unresolved. The CDR3 length is 13 residues. Per germline, CDR1 LGHNA and CDR2 YNFKEQ. The germline V and J ends were trimmed by 1 base and 0 bases, with 4 bases remaining between them. The CDR3 loop is CASSQGLSYEQYF. The CDR3 nucleotides read TGTGCCAGCAGCCAAGGACTCTCCTACGAGCAGTACTTC.

V is TRBV4-3 and J is TRBJ1-6; D unresolved. Trimming took 1 base from V and 8 from J, leaving 15 bases between them. The germline V gene encodes CDR1 LGHNA and CDR2 YSLEER. This CDR3 spans 16 amino acids. The CDR3: CASSQVYMDVDSPLHF. The DNA of the CDR3 is TGCGCCAGCAGCCAAGTGTATATGGATGTTGATTCACCCCTCCACTTT.

In the case of this clone: This sample includes further DNA sequences coding for the same CDR3. This rearrangement joins TRBV7-2 to TRBJ2-7; D might be TRBD2 (6 bases). Trimming took off 3 bases at V and 4 bases at J, with 13 bases between the two ends. The CDR3 loop spans 14 amino acids. Germline V CDR1 and CDR2: SGHTA, FQGNSA. CDR3 in DNA: TGTGCCAGCAGCTTGTCGGGAGCGCCTTACGAGCAGTACTTC. Translating it yields CASSLSGAPYEQYF.

The chain couples TRBV4-1 to TRBJ2-1; tentative D call: TRBD1 (5 bases). The germline V gene has CDR1 MGHRA and CDR2 YSYEKL. With 0 bases removed from V and 5 bases from J, the gap between germline ends came to 14 bases. The CDR3 has 16 residues. In nucleotides, the CDR3 is TGCGCCAGCAGCCAAGAAGAGGACACAAACGACAATGAGCAGTTCTTC. Amino acid sequence: CASSQEEDTNDNEQFF.

The chain links TRBV4-1 to TRBJ2-1, with 9 bases lining up with TRBD2. CDR1 and CDR2 (germline): MGHRA, YSYEKL. The CDR3 length is 15 residues. The J segment lost 7 bases and the V segment lost 6 bases, leaving 10 bases of the junction unmatched. The CDR3 spells CASRPEAGGSNEQFF. The CDR3 nucleotides read TGCGCCAGCAGACCGGAAGCGGGAGGATCGAATGAGCAGTTCTTC.

The chain uses TRBV6-6 and TRBJ1-5; D is undetermined. The V end lost 0 bases, the J end lost 1 base, and 7 bases lay between the germline ends. This CDR3 contains 15 residues. Per germline, CDR1 MNHNY and CDR2 SVGAGI (reference sequence). The CDR3 DNA reads TGTGCCAGCAGTTACTCGAGTGGGAGCAATCAGCCCCAGCATTTT. Protein product: CASSYSSGSNQPQHF.

The chain links TRBV11-2 to TRBJ1-6; D possibly corresponds to TRBD1 (5 bases). The CDR3 sequence is 12 residues long. Trimming left V 1 base short and J 14 bases short, with 9 bases between. Germline CDR1 reads SGHAT; CDR2 reads FQNNGV. In DNA, the CDR3 is TGTGCCAGCAGCTTAGGGGGACTCACCCTCCACTTT. This encodes CASSLGGLTLHF. Looking up the rest from reference TRBV11-2 and TRBJ1-6 gives the full variable domain: EAGVAQSPRYKIIEKRQSVAFWCNPISGHATLYWYQQILGQGPKLLIQFQNNGVVDDSQLPKDRFSAERLKGVDSTLKIQPAKLEDSAVYLCASSLGGLTLHFGNGTRLTVT.

The V gene is TRBV5-1, the J gene TRBJ2-4; 10 nucleotides line up with TRBD2. The CDR3 has 16 residues. V was pared by 2 bases and J by 3 bases, with 5 bases of the junction left unmatched. Germline CDR1 is SGHRS and CDR2 is YFSETQ. This CDR3 reads CASSFLAGGLKNIQYF. The DNA of the CDR3 is TGCGCCAGCAGCTTTTTAGCGGGGGGTCTCAAAAACATTCAGTACTTC.

This chain uses TRBV4-1 with TRBJ2-3; TRBD2 agrees at 12 bases. The CDR3 is 18 residues long. V was clipped by 1 base and J by 5 bases; unmatched bases: 10. Per germline, CDR1 MGHRA and CDR2 YSYEKL. CDR3 loop: CASSQGTLAGGPGDTQYF. The CDR3 DNA sequence: TGCGCCAGCAGCCAAGGGACCCTAGCGGGAGGGCCGGGAGATACGCAGTATTTT.

The chain combines TRBV6-5 with TRBJ1-5; possible D gene TRBD1, 5 bases. Germline V gene sequence: CDR1 MNHEY, CDR2 SVGAGI. The CDR3 is 15 amino acids. Trimming cost V 5 bases and J 7 bases, with 18 bases left between them. The CDR3: CASSGTGWGGQPQHF. DNA of the CDR3: TGTGCCAGCAGTGGGACGGGTTGGGGTGGACAGCCCCAGCATTTT.

The V call is TRBV5-1, the J call TRBJ2-7; D gene unclear. The germline V gene has CDR1 SGHRS and CDR2 YFSETQ. CDR3 length: 13 residues. The ends were cut back, 7 bases at V and 0 bases at J, with 11 bases in the middle. The chain's CDR3 is CASSDRSSYEQYF. CDR3 nucleotides: TGCGCCAGCTCGGACCGAAGCTCCTACGAGCAGTACTTC. The full variable domain, with the rest looked up from reference TRBV5-1 and TRBJ2-7, is KAGVTQTPRYLIKTRGQQVTLSCSPISGHRSVSWYQQTPGQGLQFLFEYFSETQRNKGNFPGRFSGRQFSNSRSEMNVSTLELGDSALYLCASSDRSSYEQYFGPGTRLTVT.

This chain uses TRBV6-1 with TRBJ1-2; D might be TRBD1 (5 bases). This CDR3 has 15 residues. Germline values: CDR1 MNHNS, CDR2 SASEGT. Between the trimmed V and J ends, which lost 1 base and 2 bases, there was a span of 11 bases. The CDR3 DNA sequence: TGTGCCAGCAGTGAAGGCTGGGACGACAACTATGGCTACACCTTC. This codes for CASSEGWDDNYGYTF.

About this clone: Other nucleotide sequences from this sample produce the same CDR3. The chain employs TRBV6-1 and TRBJ2-7; TRBD1 might be the D (5 bases). Trimming took off 1 base at V and 3 bases at J, with 10 bases between the two ends. CDR1 MNHNS and CDR2 SASEGT come from the germline V gene. The CDR3 covers 14 residues. CDR3 sequence (DNA): TGTGCCAGCAGTGAAGGGCAGGGTGGCTACGAGCAGTACTTC. It codes for CASSEGQGGYEQYF.

The V call is TRBV25-1, the J call TRBJ2-1; D remains ambiguous. Germline V lookup: CDR1 MGHDK, CDR2 SYGVNS. V lost 4 bases and J 6 bases, leaving 10 bases between the germline ends. CDR3 length equals 13 residues. The CDR3 DNA reads TGTGCCAGCAGTGGGCCGAGCTCCAATGAGCAGTTCTTC. Residues: CASSGPSSNEQFF.

The chain uses TRBV6-1 and TRBJ2-7; tentative D call: TRBD1 (6 bases). Trimming left V 1 base short and J 2 bases short, with 9 bases between. The germline CDR1 and CDR2 sequences are MNHNS and SASEGT. The CDR3 consists of 14 residues. CDR3 in DNA: TGTGCCAGCAGTGAAGGGACAGCCCCCTACGAGCAGTACTTC. Translating it yields CASSEGTAPYEQYF.

This clone was seen just once. The genes are TRBV2 and TRBJ2-3; tentatively, D is TRBD1 (6 bases). This CDR3 is built from 13 residues. V was clipped by 9 bases and J by 5 bases, with 15 bases between them. Germline loops: CDR1 SNHLY, CDR2 FYNNEI. In nucleotides, the CDR3 is TGTGCCAGGCGCGACAGGAGTCTAGATACGCAGTATTTT. Translating gives CARRDRSLDTQYF.

This chain joins TRBV28 and TRBJ2-7, with 7 bases that match TRBD2. V shed 6 bases, J shed 7 bases, and the junction held 6 bases outside the gene matches. CDR3 length: 12 residues. CDR1 is MDHEN, CDR2 SYDVKM, per germline. The CDR3 here is CASSPGGGEQYF. Written as DNA, the CDR3 is TGTGCCAGCAGCCCGGGGGGTGGGGAGCAGTACTTC.

The rearrangement joins TRBV10-2 to TRBJ2-1, with 15 positions matching TRBD2. Per germline, CDR1 WSHSY and CDR2 SAAADI. The ends lost 3 bases at V and 8 bases at J; junction bases unmatched: 8. This CDR3 is built from 17 residues. The CDR3 region has the DNA TGCGCCAGCAGTGAATTCGCCGGGACTAGCGGGAGGTATGAGCAGTTCTTC. Protein sequence: CASSEFAGTSGRYEQFF.